One sample yielded the 7 T cell receptor beta chains listed below, sequenced in a study of T cell responses to AZD1222 COVID-19 vaccine. Libraries were prepared by immunoSEQ multiplex PCR; TCRdb keeps only in-frame clonotypes and omits some of them. The repertoire holds roughly 40,000 clones, with about nine tenths as singletons. The material was peripheral blood, obtained 28 days after the second AZD1222 dose. The source is an adult who received the AZD1222 COVID-19 vaccine.

The genes are TRBV15 and TRBJ2-1, with 11 bases matching TRBD1. V lost 7 bases, J lost 3 bases, and 5 bases stayed unmatched. Germline CDR1 and CDR2: LNHNV and YYDKDF (reference sequence). The CDR3 length is 15 residues. This CDR3 is CATTLGQGGYNEQFF. As DNA, the CDR3 is TGTGCCACCACCCTGGGACAGGGGGGCTACAATGAGCAGTTCTTC.

The chain joins TRBV18 to TRBJ1-1; D is ambiguous. CDR1 is KGHSH and CDR2 is LQKENI in the germline V gene. The CDR3 consists of 14 residues. V dropped 3 bases and J dropped 0 bases, with 8 bases sitting between them. CDR3 loop: CASSPWRLNTEAFF. For the CDR3, the DNA is TGTGCCAGCTCACCCTGGAGGCTGAACACTGAAGCTTTCTTT.

As concerns this clone: Mismatch with germline at one junction end may stem from a read error. V usage is TRBV5-1 and J usage is TRBJ2-1; D possibly corresponds to TRBD2 (5 bases). CDR3 size: 16 residues. CDR1 is SGHRS and CDR2 is YFSETQ in the germline V gene. This CDR3 is CASSLGTYLRHNKQFF. Here the CDR3 DNA reads TGCGCCAGCAGCTTGGGGACTTACCTGAGACACAATAAGCAGTTCTTC.

This chain links TRBV5-4 with TRBJ2-2, with 9 bases fitting TRBD2. Germline loops: CDR1 SGHNT, CDR2 YYREEE (reference sequence). The CDR3 contains 19 residues. Trimming at V came to 1 base and at J to 3 bases, leaving 13 bases not matched to a gene. CDR3 in amino acids: CASSLLLMGGRADTGELFF. The DNA of the CDR3 is TGTGCCAGCAGCTTGCTTTTAATGGGCGGGAGGGCCGACACCGGGGAGCTGTTTTTT.

The chain carries TRBV2 and TRBJ1-6; D possibly corresponds to TRBD1 (5 bases). V was pared by 1 base and J by 10 bases, with 14 bases between. This CDR3 spans 15 amino acids. The V gene's germline CDR1 is SNHLY and CDR2 FYNNEI. The CDR3 region has the DNA TGTGCCAGCAGTGAAGGCCTCACAGGTTCATCACCCCTCCACTTT. This sequence encodes CASSEGLTGSSPLHF. Supplemented by reference TRBV2 and TRBJ1-6, the full variable domain reads EPEVTQTPSHQVTQMGQEVILRCVPISNHLYFYWYRQILGQKVEFLVSFYNNEISEKSEIFDDQFSVERPDGSNFTLKIRSTKLEDSAMYFCASSEGLTGSSPLHFGNGTRLTVT.

CDR3 loop: CAWNRAHGDTEAFF. DNA of the CDR3: TGTGCCTGGAACAGGGCTCACGGGGACACTGAAGCTTTCTTT. The V and J genes are TRBV30 and TRBJ1-1, with TRBD1 as a possible D gene (6 bases). The CDR3 is 14 residues long. Per the germline V gene, CDR1 is GTSNPN and CDR2 is SVGIG (reference sequence). V lost 4 bases to trimming and J lost 3 bases, with 15 bases between them.

The chain couples TRBV7-9 to TRBJ1-4; 8 bases are shared with TRBD1. CDR3 length equals 15 residues. CDR1 is SEHNR, CDR2 FQNEAQ, per germline (reference sequence). Germline trimming cut 5 bases from V and 4 bases from J; bases unmatched to any gene: 6. CDR3 protein: CASSERQGINEKLFF. CDR3 in DNA: TGTGCCAGCAGCGAACGACAGGGGATTAATGAAAAACTGTTTTTT.